This TCR beta chain was obtained from a study of shared clonotypes between healthy human individuals. The ends were cut back, 0 bases at V and 0 bases at J, with 15 bases in the middle. This CDR3 comprises 17 residues. Germline CDR1 and CDR2: MGHRA and YSYEKL. TCRdb keeps only in-frame clones here, not all; method: immunoSEQ multiplex PCR. The sample gives roughly 1,000,000 clones, around three quarters of which show up once; 0.6% to 0.75% is in the top ten. The source material was memory CD4+ T cells from PBMCs. Described subset: CD45RA-negative fraction. This receptor was identified in a man younger than 35 in good health. Some clones in this sample may be carry-over from other donors' samples. J is TRBJ2-7 and V is TRBV4-1; D is perhaps TRBD1 (6 bases). The CDR3, as DNA: TGCGCCAGCAGCCAAGATAGGGGAACAGGGACCTCCTACGAGCAGTACTTC. The encoded protein is CASSQDRGTGTSYEQYF.